This T cell receptor (beta chain) was recorded in a study of shared T cell receptors in the human thymus. The repertoire was sequenced with immunoSEQ multiplex PCR; TCRdb's copy has only in-frame clones and lacks some. Of roughly 560,000 clones listed, about 80% are singletons. The ends lost 3 bases at V and 9 bases at J; junction bases unmatched: 12. The CDR3 contains 15 residues. Germline values: CDR1 SGDLS, CDR2 YYNGEE. The sample was also linked to a second study, of human thymus T cells. As reported in that work: Having corrective surgery for congenital heart defects, healthy Finnish infants were the ones who donated. Resections were taken during corrective heart surgery, and the thymus tissue came from these. Biased V and J segment usage appeared in thymus and peripheral blood.

The sample comprised thymocytes. The sequence was obtained from a boy under two years old with a congenital heart defect. V is TRBV9 and J is TRBJ2-1; the match to TRBD2 covers 7 bases. The DNA of the CDR3 is TGTGCCAGCAGCGCGTCGCCGGGAGGCCGAGGTGAGCAGTTCTTC. This codes for CASSASPGGRGEQFF.